This record concerns one T cell receptor (beta chain) sequence. This record comes from a study of blood T cell repertoires in COVID-19. Per the authors' pipeline: Amplification of reference gene primers was used by the study to estimate nucleated cell counts. Measured with immunoSEQ multiplex PCR; TCRdb has only the in-frame clones, and not every one. That table gives V, J and clone size, and the DNA gave D and trimming. The table records roughly 250,000 clones, approximately 90% of them present only once. Trimming took off 0 bases at V and 10 bases at J, with 19 bases between the two ends. The CDR3 loop spans 16 amino acids. Germline V gives CDR1 SGHNT, CDR2 YYREEE (reference sequence).

The source material was peripheral blood. The source of this sequence is a woman aged 40-49 years who had recovered from COVID-19. The chain links TRBV5-4 to TRBJ1-4, with a weak D call TRBD1 (6 bases). The CDR3: CASSLESGEGRGKLFF. For the CDR3, the DNA is TGTGCCAGCAGCTTGGAGTCAGGGGAGGGGAGAGGAAAACTGTTTTTT.